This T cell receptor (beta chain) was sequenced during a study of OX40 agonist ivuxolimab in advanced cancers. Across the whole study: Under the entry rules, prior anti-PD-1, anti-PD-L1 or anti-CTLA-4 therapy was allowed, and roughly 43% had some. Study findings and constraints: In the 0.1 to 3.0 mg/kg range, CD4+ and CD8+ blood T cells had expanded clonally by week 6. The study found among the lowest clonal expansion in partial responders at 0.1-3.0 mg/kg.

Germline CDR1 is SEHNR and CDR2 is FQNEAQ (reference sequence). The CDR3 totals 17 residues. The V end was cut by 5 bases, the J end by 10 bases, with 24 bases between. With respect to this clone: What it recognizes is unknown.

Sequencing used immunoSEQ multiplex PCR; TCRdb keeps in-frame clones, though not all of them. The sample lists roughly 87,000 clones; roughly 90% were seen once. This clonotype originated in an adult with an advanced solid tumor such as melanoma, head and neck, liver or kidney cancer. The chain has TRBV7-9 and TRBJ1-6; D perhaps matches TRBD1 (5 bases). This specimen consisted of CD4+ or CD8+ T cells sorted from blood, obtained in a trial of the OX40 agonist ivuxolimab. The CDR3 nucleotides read TGTGCCAGCAGCCCCCGAGGGGCTGGGACTTCGGTCTCACCCCTCCACTTT. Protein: CASSPRGAGTSVSPLHF.